A single sample gave rise to the 32 T cell receptor beta chains below, sequenced in a study of long-term antiretroviral therapy in people with HIV. The run of the v3.0 immunoSEQ assay was at survey level. Clones were read by immunoSEQ multiplex PCR, and TCRdb kept only the in-frame ones, dropping some. The repertoire holds 25,000 to 30,000 clones, roughly 93% seen once, with around 6.4% in the top ten. Sequences were derived from unsorted PBMCs, sampled roughly 6.5 years after starting antiretroviral therapy. The receptor set was obtained from a woman aged 35 to 49 with HIV.

CDR3 protein: CASSLVTTRYEQYF. The CDR3 DNA is TGTGCCAGCAGCTTAGTGACTACCCGATACGAGCAGTACTTC. The chain has TRBV7-9 and TRBJ2-7, with D possibly matching TRBD2 (5 bases). The V and J ends lost 1 base and 4 bases respectively, with 11 bases between them. CDR3 length: 14 residues. In germline, CDR1 is SEHNR, CDR2 FQNEAQ (reference sequence).

This chain connects TRBV7-9 to TRBJ1-1, with 7 nucleotides matching TRBD1. V trimming: 3 bases; J trimming: 7 bases; junction bases outside the gene matches: 5. This CDR3 spans 13 amino acids. CDR1 and CDR2 (germline): SEHNR, FQNEAQ (reference sequence). The CDR3 bases are TGTGCCAGCAGCTTTTCCGGGACAGATGAAGCTTTCTTT. Translated, it gives CASSFSGTDEAFF.

This chain uses TRBV5-4 with TRBJ2-7; TRBD1 might be the D (6 bases). Germline V gene sequence: CDR1 SGHNT, CDR2 YYREEE (reference sequence). The CDR3 length is 14 residues. V was pared by 3 bases and J by 5 bases, with 15 bases between. The CDR3 region is CASSSGIYRDEQYF. CDR3 DNA sequence: TGTGCCAGCAGCTCTGGGATCTACAGGGACGAGCAGTACTTC.

The chain has TRBV10-1 and TRBJ1-4; TRBD1 aligns across 10 bases. The CDR3 is made up of 15 amino acids. The germline V gene encodes CDR1 WNHNN and CDR2 SYGVQD (reference sequence). V gave up 6 bases and J gave up 8 bases; unmatched junction bases: 9. The CDR3 sequence: CASSARQGAKEKLFF. The CDR3 bases are TGCGCCAGCAGCGCGAGACAGGGGGCAAAAGAAAAACTGTTTTTT.

The chain joins TRBV21-1 to TRBJ1-6; the D call in the table, TRBD1, was not verified against the DNA. TRBV21-1 constitutes a pseudogene. This CDR3 has 19 residues. The CDR3 sequence is CASSKRALTGGLKSSPLHF. The DNA of the CDR3 is TGTGCCAGCAGCAAAAGGGCATTGACAGGGGGCTTGAAGAGTTCACCCCTCCACTTT.

J is TRBJ2-7 and V is TRBV6-5; 9 bases agree with TRBD2. CDR3 length: 15 amino acids. V was clipped by 7 bases and J by 4 bases; unmatched bases: 11. Germline CDR1 and CDR2: MNHEY and SVGAGI. DNA for the CDR3: TGTGCCAGCACTTCGGCTAGCGGGGTAGTTTACGAGCAGTACTTC. It codes for CASTSASGVVYEQYF.

This chain connects TRBV9 to TRBJ1-2; D perhaps matches TRBD1 (5 bases). Trimming took off 4 bases at V and 7 bases at J, with 20 bases between the two ends. The V gene's germline CDR1 is SGDLS and CDR2 YYNGEE. The CDR3 runs 15 residues. The CDR3 spells CASSPQGGARSGYTF. The DNA for the CDR3 is TGTGCCAGCAGCCCCCAGGGAGGGGCGCGTAGTGGCTACACCTTC. Looking up the rest from reference TRBV9 and TRBJ1-2 gives the full variable domain: DSGVTQTPKHLITATGQRVTLRCSPRSGDLSVYWYQQSLDQGLQFLIQYYNGEERAKGNILERFSAQQFPDLHSELNLSSLELGDSALYFCASSPQGGARSGYTFGSGTRLTVV.

The chain employs TRBV9 and TRBJ2-7, with D perhaps given as TRBD1 or TRBD2 (5 bases each). CDR3 size: 16 residues. CDR1 SGDLS and CDR2 YYNGEE come from the germline V gene. V was pared by 4 bases and J by 2 bases, with 19 bases between. The CDR3 is CASSPTTGRNAYEQYF. The CDR3 bases are TGTGCCAGCAGCCCAACGACGGGGCGAAACGCCTACGAGCAGTACTTC.

This rearrangement joins TRBV4-1 to TRBJ2-4; D not resolved. Germline CDR1 is MGHRA and CDR2 is YSYEKL. Trimming cost V 2 bases and J 5 bases, with 7 bases left between them. The CDR3 runs 13 residues. This chain's CDR3 is CASSQHSENIQYF. CDR3 sequence (DNA): TGCGCCAGCAGCCAACACTCGGAAAACATTCAGTACTTC.

Only one count was recorded for this clone. The rearrangement joins TRBV7-9 to TRBJ1-1, with 7 nucleotides matching TRBD1. With 2 bases clipped from V and 7 bases from J, the junction kept 4 bases outside the gene matches. Germline CDR1 SEHNR, CDR2 FQNEAQ (reference sequence). There are 13 residues in the CDR3. The CDR3 sequence: CASSLMTGNEAFF. CDR3 nucleotides: TGTGCCAGCAGCTTAATGACAGGGAATGAAGCTTTCTTT.

This sequence joins TRBV5-4 and TRBJ2-5; perhaps D is TRBD1 or TRBD2 (5 bases each). Trimming cost V 4 bases and J 1 base, with 8 bases left between them. Per germline, CDR1 SGHNT and CDR2 YYREEE (reference sequence). The CDR3 totals 13 residues. In DNA form, the CDR3 reads TGTGCCAGCAGCGGGGGATCCCAAGAGACCCAGTACTTC. This encodes CASSGGSQETQYF.

This chain links TRBV27 with TRBJ2-2; D is possibly TRBD1 (6 bases). The CDR3 runs 15 residues. V was shortened by 5 bases and J by 5 bases, with 15 bases between the two germline ends. The germline gives CDR1 MNHEY, CDR2 SMNVEV (reference sequence). CDR3 loop: CASSRHGRGTGELFF. CDR3 DNA sequence: TGTGCCAGCAGTCGACACGGCAGGGGTACCGGGGAGCTGTTTTTT.

This rearrangement joins TRBV6-1 to TRBJ1-1, with D unclear. V was trimmed by 1 base and J by 1 base, leaving 4 bases between them. This CDR3 comprises 13 residues. Germline V lookup: CDR1 MNHNS, CDR2 SASEGT. The chain's CDR3 is CASSEVSNTEAFF. As DNA, the CDR3 is TGTGCCAGCAGTGAAGTCTCGAACACTGAAGCTTTCTTT.

CDR3 in DNA: TGTGCCAGCAGTGAACCGCGGACAGGGAACGCAGATACGCAGTATTTT. The encoded protein is CASSEPRTGNADTQYF. The chain couples TRBV2 to TRBJ2-3, with 8 bases that match TRBD1. The germline gives CDR1 SNHLY, CDR2 FYNNEI. The CDR3 loop spans 16 amino acids. Trimming at V came to 2 bases and at J to 4 bases, leaving 8 bases not matched to a gene.

The chain has TRBV5-6 and TRBJ1-3; TRBD1 matches 7 bases. The germline gives CDR1 SGHDT, CDR2 YYEEEE. Trimming took 4 bases from V and 0 from J; bases not matched to a gene: 1. There are 14 residues in the CDR3. The CDR3 region has the DNA TGTGCCAGCAGCCGGGACAGCTCTGGAAACACCATATATTTT. This codes for CASSRDSSGNTIYF.

The V call is TRBV5-5, the J call TRBJ2-3; 7 nucleotides align to TRBD2. From germline, CDR1 is SGHKS and CDR2 YYEKEE (reference sequence). With V trimmed by 4 bases and J by 2 bases, 7 bases remained unmatched. This CDR3 spans 15 amino acids. The CDR3 loop reads CASSLGLESTDTQYF. In DNA, the CDR3 is TGTGCCAGCAGCCTAGGACTAGAATCCACAGATACGCAGTATTTT.

This chain uses TRBV5-6 with TRBJ1-2; D is possibly TRBD1 (5 bases). Deletions cut 4 bases from V and 4 bases from J, with 20 bases between. Germline assignment: CDR1 SGHDT and CDR2 YYEEEE. This CDR3 comprises 16 residues. CDR3 loop: CASSPLLGPLSYGYTF. The DNA of the CDR3 is TGTGCCAGCAGCCCACTCCTGGGACCCCTAAGCTATGGCTACACCTTC.

This rearrangement joins TRBV7-2 to TRBJ1-2; D is uncertain. The CDR3 length is 15 residues. CDR1 is SGHTA, CDR2 FQGNSA, per germline. Trimming removed 5 bases at V and 2 bases at J, with 15 bases between. CDR3 nucleotide sequence: TGTGCCAGCAGCAAACCCACGACGAGGAACTATGGCTACACCTTC. Its translation is CASSKPTTRNYGYTF.

This chain connects TRBV15 to TRBJ1-1; 7 nucleotides line up with TRBD1. Germline V gene data show CDR1 as LNHNV and CDR2 as YYDKDF (reference sequence). Trimming took 1 base from V and 5 from J; bases not matched to a gene: 4. This CDR3 has 14 residues. The CDR3, as DNA: TGTGCCACCAGCAGAGGACAGGGTGAAACTGAAGCTTTCTTT. It specifies CATSRGQGETEAFF.

As DNA, the CDR3 is TGTGCCTGGAGTTCCAGCGGGACAGCAGCCTACGAGCAGTACTTC. Translated: CAWSSSGTAAYEQYF. V is TRBV30 and J is TRBJ2-7; D may correspond to TRBD1 or TRBD2 (7 bases each). The germline V gene encodes CDR1 GTSNPN and CDR2 SVGIG (reference sequence). V dropped 2 bases and J dropped 2 bases, with 16 bases sitting between them. The CDR3 has 15 residues.

V is TRBV5-1 and J is TRBJ2-1; 8 bases line up with TRBD2. The V and J ends lost 3 bases and 7 bases, in that order; junction bases with no gene match: 9. CDR3 size: 15 residues. Germline values: CDR1 SGHRS, CDR2 YFSETQ. DNA of the CDR3: TGCGCCAGCAGCTCCGGGGGGGCCGAGGTAAATGAGCAGTTCTTC. This sequence encodes CASSSGGAEVNEQFF.

This clone was counted a single time. The chain is built from TRBV19 and TRBJ1-6, with 7 bases aligning to TRBD1. Trimming removed 5 bases from V and 6 bases from J; junction bases left unmatched: 7. Germline CDR1 and CDR2: LNHDA and SQIVND (reference sequence). The CDR3 consists of 15 residues. The CDR3 DNA reads TGTGCCAGTAGTTTCCCGGGACAGCTTAATTCACCCCTCCACTTT. Translated, it gives CASSFPGQLNSPLHF.

The rearrangement links TRBV27 to TRBJ1-6; the D gene is possibly TRBD1 (5 bases). The CDR3 covers 15 residues. V lost 6 bases, J lost 7 bases, and 16 bases lay in between. Germline CDR1 is MNHEY and CDR2 is SMNVEV (reference sequence). CDR3 sequence: CASRKWGPKNSPLHF. The DNA of the CDR3 is TGTGCCAGCAGAAAATGGGGACCGAAGAATTCACCCCTCCACTTT.

This clone was observed once. The rearrangement uses TRBV5-8 and TRBJ2-7; no clear D. This CDR3 is built from 10 residues. The ends were cut back, 4 bases at V and 5 bases at J, with 4 bases in the middle. Per germline, CDR1 SGHTS and CDR2 YDEGEE. The CDR3 region has the DNA TGTGCCAGCAGCAGTCACGAGCAGTACTTC. Translated, it gives CASSSHEQYF.

The chain joins TRBV4-2 to TRBJ1-4; 7 nucleotides align to TRBD1. Germline CDR1 and CDR2: LGHNA and YNFKEQ. The J segment lost 8 bases and the V segment lost 0 bases, leaving 3 bases of the junction unmatched. The CDR3 runs to 14 residues. Here the CDR3 reads CASSQENRGEKLFF. In nucleotides, the CDR3 is TGTGCCAGCAGCCAAGAAAACAGGGGAGAAAAACTGTTTTTT.

This chain joins TRBV7-2 and TRBJ2-3; 7 bases agree with TRBD1. Trimming took 5 bases from V and 1 from J; bases not matched to a gene: 9. The CDR3 totals 16 residues. In germline, CDR1 is SGHTA, CDR2 FQGNSA. CDR3 loop: CASSITRDSGTDTQYF. The CDR3 DNA is TGTGCCAGCAGCATTACACGGGACAGTGGCACAGATACGCAGTATTTT.

The table lists this clone with a few counts. V is TRBV11-3 and J is TRBJ2-2; 9 nucleotides agree with TRBD1. CDR3 length: 17 amino acids. The germline V gene encodes CDR1 SGHNT and CDR2 YENEEA. Trimming cost V 5 bases and J 4 bases; bases outside gene matches: 11. The CDR3 protein is CASSARGTGFGTGELFF. The CDR3 bases are TGTGCCAGCAGCGCCAGAGGGACAGGGTTCGGCACCGGGGAGCTGTTTTTT.

The chain recombines TRBV5-1 with TRBJ1-6; a possible D gene is TRBD1 (5 bases). Germline values: CDR1 SGHRS, CDR2 YFSETQ. The CDR3 runs 13 residues. V lost 2 bases and J lost 10, with 10 bases in between. The CDR3 DNA reads TGCGCCAGCAGCTTCGGGACGAGCTCACCCCTCCACTTT. This codes for CASSFGTSSPLHF.

The chain uses TRBV9 and TRBJ1-1; D unresolved. This CDR3 comprises 15 residues. The ends were cut back, 0 bases at V and 0 bases at J, with 9 bases in the middle. Germline CDR1 and CDR2: SGDLS and YYNGEE. CDR3 sequence: CASSVEERMNTEAFF. The CDR3, as DNA: TGTGCCAGCAGCGTAGAGGAGAGGATGAACACTGAAGCTTTCTTT.

A single count supports this clone. The chain joins TRBV5-1 to TRBJ1-4, with D possibly matching TRBD1 (6 bases). This CDR3 contains 15 residues. V shed 1 base and J shed 8 bases, with 15 bases lying between them. Germline CDR1 is SGHRS and CDR2 is YFSETQ. The CDR3 reads CASSLMGGSGEKLFF. CDR3 nucleotide sequence: TGCGCCAGCAGCTTGATGGGGGGCTCGGGGGAAAAACTGTTTTTT.

The gene calls are TRBV6-1 and TRBJ2-3; no clear D. Trimming took 1 base from V and 0 from J, leaving 8 bases between them. Germline CDR1 is MNHNS and CDR2 is SASEGT. The CDR3 is 15 amino acids. This chain's CDR3 is CASSEGSDSTDTQYF. The DNA of the CDR3 is TGTGCCAGCAGTGAAGGATCCGACAGCACAGATACGCAGTATTTT.

This clone is a singleton in its sample. The chain couples TRBV2 to TRBJ1-1; unclear D gene. Trimming pared 7 bases from V and 1 base from J, leaving 10 bases between. The CDR3 has 13 residues. The germline CDR1 and CDR2 sequences are SNHLY and FYNNEI. CDR3 sequence reads: CASNRMGNTEAFF. The CDR3 nucleotides read TGTGCCAGCAATAGAATGGGGAACACTGAAGCTTTCTTT.